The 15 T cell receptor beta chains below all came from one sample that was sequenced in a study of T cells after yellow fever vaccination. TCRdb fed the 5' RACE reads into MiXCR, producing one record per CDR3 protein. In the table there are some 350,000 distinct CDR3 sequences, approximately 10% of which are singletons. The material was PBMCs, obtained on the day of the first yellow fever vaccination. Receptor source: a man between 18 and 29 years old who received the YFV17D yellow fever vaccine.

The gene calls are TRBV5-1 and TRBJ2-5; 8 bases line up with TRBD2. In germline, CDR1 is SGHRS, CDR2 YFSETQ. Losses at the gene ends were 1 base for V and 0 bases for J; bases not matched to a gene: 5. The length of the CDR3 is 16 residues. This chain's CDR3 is CASSLTRGGYQETQYF. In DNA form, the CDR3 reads TGCGCCAGCAGCTTGACCCGGGGGGGGTACCAAGAGACCCAGTACTTC.

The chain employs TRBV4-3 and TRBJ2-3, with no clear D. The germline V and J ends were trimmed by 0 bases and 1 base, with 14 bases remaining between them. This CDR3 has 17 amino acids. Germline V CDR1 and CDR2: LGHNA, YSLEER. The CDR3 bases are TGCGCCAGCAGCCAAGATGGGCCGACCGAGGGCACAGATACGCAGTATTTT. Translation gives CASSQDGPTEGTDTQYF.

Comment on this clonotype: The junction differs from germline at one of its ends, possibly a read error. The CDR3 DNA reads as TGCGCCAGCAGCCAACAACTAGCGGGGCGCTACTATGAGCAGTTCTTC. Its protein is CASSQQLAGRYYEQFF. J is TRBJ2-1 and V is TRBV4-3, with TRBD2 identical over 10 bases. Per the germline V gene, CDR1 is LGHNA and CDR2 is YSLEER. The CDR3 contains 16 residues.

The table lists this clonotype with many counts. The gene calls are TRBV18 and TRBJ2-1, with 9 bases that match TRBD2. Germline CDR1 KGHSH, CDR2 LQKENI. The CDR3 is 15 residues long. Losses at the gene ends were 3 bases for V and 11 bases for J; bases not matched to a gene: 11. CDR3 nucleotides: TGTGCCAGCTCACCCCCGGGACTAGCAAGCGGCCAGCAGTTCTTC. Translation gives CASSPPGLASGQQFF.

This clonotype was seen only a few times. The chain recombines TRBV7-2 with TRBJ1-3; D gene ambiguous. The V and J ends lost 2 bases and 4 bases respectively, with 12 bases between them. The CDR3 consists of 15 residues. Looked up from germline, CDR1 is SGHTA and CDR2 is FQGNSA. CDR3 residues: CASSLYPEPGNTIYF. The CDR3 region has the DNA TGTGCCAGCAGCTTATATCCGGAGCCCGGAAACACCATATATTTT.

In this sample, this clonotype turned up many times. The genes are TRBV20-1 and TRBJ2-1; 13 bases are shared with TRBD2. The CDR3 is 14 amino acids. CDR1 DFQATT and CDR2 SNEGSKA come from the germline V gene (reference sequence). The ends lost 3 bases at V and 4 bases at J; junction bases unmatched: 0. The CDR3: CSARTSGGYNEQFF. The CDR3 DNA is TGCAGTGCTAGGACTAGCGGGGGGTACAATGAGCAGTTCTTC.

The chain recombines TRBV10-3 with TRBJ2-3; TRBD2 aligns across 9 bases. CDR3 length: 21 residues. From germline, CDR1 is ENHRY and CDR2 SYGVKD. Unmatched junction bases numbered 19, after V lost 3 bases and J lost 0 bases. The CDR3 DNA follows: TGTGCCATCAGTGATCATATACTGGGGAGTAGCGGGGGCAAAAGCACAGATACGCAGTATTTT. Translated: CAISDHILGSSGGKSTDTQYF.

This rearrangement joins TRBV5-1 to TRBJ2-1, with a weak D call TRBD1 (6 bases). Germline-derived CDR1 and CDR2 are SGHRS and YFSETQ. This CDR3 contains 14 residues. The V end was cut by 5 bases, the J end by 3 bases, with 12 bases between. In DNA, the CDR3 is TGCGCCAGCAGGGATGGGGGCCACTACAATGAGCAGTTCTTC. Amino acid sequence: CASRDGGHYNEQFF.

The CDR3 is CASSAEGREEKLFF. The CDR3 DNA reads as TGTGCCAGTAGTGCGGAGGGAAGGGAAGAAAAACTGTTTTTT. The chain is built from TRBV19 and TRBJ1-4; D unclear. Germline V lookup: CDR1 LNHDA, CDR2 SQIVND (reference sequence). Trimming took 5 bases from V and 8 from J, leaving 15 bases between them. CDR3 length equals 14 residues.

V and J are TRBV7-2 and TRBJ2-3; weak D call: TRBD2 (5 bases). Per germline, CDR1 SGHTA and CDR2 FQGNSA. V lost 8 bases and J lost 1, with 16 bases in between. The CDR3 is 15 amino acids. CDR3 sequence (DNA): TGTGCCAGCGCCCCGCCTGATAGCGGCACAGATACGCAGTATTTT. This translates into CASAPPDSGTDTQYF.

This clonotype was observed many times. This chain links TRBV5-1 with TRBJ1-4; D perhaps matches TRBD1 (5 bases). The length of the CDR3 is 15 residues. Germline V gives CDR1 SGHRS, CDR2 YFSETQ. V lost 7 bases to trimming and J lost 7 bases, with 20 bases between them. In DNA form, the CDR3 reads TGCGCCAGCGGCCTACGCGGCGGGACGGGTGAAAAACTGTTTTTT. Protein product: CASGLRGGTGEKLFF.

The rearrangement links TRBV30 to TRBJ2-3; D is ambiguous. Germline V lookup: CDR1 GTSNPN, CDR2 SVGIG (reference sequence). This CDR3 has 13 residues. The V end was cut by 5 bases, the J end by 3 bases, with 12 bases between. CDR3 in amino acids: CAWGTKATDTQYF. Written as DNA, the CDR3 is TGTGCCTGGGGCACGAAAGCGACAGATACGCAGTATTTT.

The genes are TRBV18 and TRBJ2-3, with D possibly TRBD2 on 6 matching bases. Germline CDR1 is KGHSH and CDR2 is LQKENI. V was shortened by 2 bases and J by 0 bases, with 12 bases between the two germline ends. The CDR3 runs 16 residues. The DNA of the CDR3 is TGTGCCAGCTCACCAAATAGCGGATATAGCACAGATACGCAGTATTTT. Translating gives CASSPNSGYSTDTQYF.

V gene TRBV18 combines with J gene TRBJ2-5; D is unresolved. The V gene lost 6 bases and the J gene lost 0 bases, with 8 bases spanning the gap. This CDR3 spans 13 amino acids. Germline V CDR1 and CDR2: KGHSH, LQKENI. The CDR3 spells CASSRSYQETQYF. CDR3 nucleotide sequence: TGTGCCAGCTCGCGCAGCTACCAAGAGACCCAGTACTTC.

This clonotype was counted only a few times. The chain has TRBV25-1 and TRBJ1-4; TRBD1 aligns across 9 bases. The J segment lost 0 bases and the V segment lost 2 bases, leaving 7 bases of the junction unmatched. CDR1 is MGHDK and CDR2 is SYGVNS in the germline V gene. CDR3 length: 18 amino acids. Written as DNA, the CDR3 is TGTGCCAGCAGTGAAGCAAGGACAGGGGTTGCAACTAATGAAAAACTGTTTTTT. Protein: CASSEARTGVATNEKLFF. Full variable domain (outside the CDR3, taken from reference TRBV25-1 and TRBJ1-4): EADIYQTPRYLVIGTGKKITLECSQTMGHDKMYWYQQDPGMELHLIHYSYGVNSTEKGDLSSESTVSRIRTEHFPLTLESARPSHTSQYLCASSEARTGVATNEKLFFGSGTQLSVL.